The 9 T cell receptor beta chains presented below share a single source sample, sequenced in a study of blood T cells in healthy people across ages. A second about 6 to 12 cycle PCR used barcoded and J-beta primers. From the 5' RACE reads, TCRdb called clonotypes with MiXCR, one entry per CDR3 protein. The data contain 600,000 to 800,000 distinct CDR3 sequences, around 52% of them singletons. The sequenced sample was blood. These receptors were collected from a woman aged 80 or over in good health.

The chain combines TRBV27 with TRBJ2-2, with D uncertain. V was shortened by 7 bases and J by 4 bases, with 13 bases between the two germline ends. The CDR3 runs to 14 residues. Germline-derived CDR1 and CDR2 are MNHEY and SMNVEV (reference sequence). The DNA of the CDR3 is TGTGCCAGCACTCCAGGTGGCGGCACCGGGGAGCTGTTTTTT. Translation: CASTPGGGTGELFF.

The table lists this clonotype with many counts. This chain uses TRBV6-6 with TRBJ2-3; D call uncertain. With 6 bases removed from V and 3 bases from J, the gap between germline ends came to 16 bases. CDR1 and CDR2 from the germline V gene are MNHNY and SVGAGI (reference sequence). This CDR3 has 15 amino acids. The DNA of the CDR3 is TGTGCCAGCAGCCAGCCTAGTACAGCGACAGATACGCAGTATTTT. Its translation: CASSQPSTATDTQYF.

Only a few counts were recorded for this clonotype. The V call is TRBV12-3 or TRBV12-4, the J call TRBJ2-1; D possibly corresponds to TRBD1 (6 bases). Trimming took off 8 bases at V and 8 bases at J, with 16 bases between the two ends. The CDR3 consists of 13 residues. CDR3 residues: CASRSTGIHEQFF. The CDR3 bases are TGTGCCAGCCGTAGTACAGGGATCCATGAGCAGTTCTTC.

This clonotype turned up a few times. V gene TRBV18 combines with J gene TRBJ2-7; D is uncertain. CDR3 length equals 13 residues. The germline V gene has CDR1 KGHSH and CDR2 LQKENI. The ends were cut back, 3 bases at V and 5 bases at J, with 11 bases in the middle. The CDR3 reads CASSPQDGDEQYF. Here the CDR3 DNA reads TGTGCCAGCTCACCTCAGGACGGCGACGAGCAGTACTTC.

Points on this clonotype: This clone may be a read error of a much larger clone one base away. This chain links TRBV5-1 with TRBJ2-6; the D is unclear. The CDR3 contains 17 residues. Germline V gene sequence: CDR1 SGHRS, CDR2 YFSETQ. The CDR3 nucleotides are TGCGCCAGCAGCTTGCAATTGGCGTCTTCTGGGACCAACGTCCTGACTTTC. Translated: CASSLQLASSGTNVLTF. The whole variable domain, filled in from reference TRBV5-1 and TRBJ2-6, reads KAGVTQTPRYLIKTRGQQVTLSCSPISGHRSVSWYQQTPGQGLQFLFEYFSETQRNKGNFPGRFSGRQFSNSRSEMNVSTLELGDSALYLCASSLQLASSGTNVLTFGAGSRLTVL.

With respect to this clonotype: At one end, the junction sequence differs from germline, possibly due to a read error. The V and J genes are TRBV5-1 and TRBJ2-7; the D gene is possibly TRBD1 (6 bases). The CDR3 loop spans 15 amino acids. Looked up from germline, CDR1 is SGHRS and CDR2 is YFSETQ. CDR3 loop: CASSLLQGISCEQYF. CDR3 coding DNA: TGCGCCAGCAGCTTGTTGCAGGGGATCTCCTGCGAGCAGTACTTC.

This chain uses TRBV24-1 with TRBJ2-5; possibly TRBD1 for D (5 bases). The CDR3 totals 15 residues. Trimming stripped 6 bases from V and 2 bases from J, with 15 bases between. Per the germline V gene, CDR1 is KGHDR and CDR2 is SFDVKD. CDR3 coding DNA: TGTGCCACCAGTCACATTACGGCAGGGCAAGAGACCCAGTACTTC. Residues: CATSHITAGQETQYF.

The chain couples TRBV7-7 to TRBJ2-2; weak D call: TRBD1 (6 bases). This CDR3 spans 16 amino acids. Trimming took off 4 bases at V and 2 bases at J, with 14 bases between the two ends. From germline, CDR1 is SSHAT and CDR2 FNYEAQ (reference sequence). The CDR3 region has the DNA TGTGCCAGCAGCTCCAGACAGGATTATAACACCGGGGAGCTGTTTTTT. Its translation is CASSSRQDYNTGELFF. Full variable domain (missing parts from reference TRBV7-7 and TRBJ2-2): GAGVSQSPRYKVTKRGQDVTLRCDPISSHATLYWYQQALGQGPEFLTYFNYEAQPDKSGLPSDRFSAERPEGSISTLTIQRTEQRDSAMYRCASSSRQDYNTGELFFGEGSRLTVL.

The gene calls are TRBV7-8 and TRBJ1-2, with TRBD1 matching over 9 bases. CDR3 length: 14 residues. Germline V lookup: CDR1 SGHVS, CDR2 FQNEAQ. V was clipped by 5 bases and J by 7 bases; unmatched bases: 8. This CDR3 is CASSTRDRVSGYTF. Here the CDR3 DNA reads TGTGCCAGCAGCACCCGGGACAGGGTTAGTGGCTACACCTTC.